This entry lists 16 T cell receptor beta chains sequenced from one sample in a study of blood T cell repertoires in COVID-19. Repertoires were generated with immunoSEQ multiplex PCR, while TCRdb's copy carries only in-frame clones and drops some. This sample has about 230,000 clones, with roughly 86% found just once. Input material: peripheral blood. These receptors were taken from a woman in her fifties or sixties with acute or convalescent COVID-19.

The V call is TRBV4-3, the J call TRBJ1-2; D is perhaps TRBD1 (6 bases). The germline CDR1 and CDR2 sequences are LGHNA and YSLEER. Trimming left V 0 bases short and J 5 bases short, with 13 bases between. CDR3 length: 15 amino acids. For the CDR3, the DNA is TGCGCCAGCAGCCAAGAATTTGGGGGCCTTTATGGCTACACCTTC. It specifies CASSQEFGGLYGYTF.

The chain combines TRBV25-1 with TRBJ2-1; perhaps TRBD1 as D (6 bases). Germline V gene sequence: CDR1 MGHDK, CDR2 SYGVNS. Trimming stripped 2 bases from V and 13 bases from J, with 21 bases between. The CDR3 consists of 15 residues. CDR3 in DNA: TGTGCCAGCAGTGAACAGGACGGTGGGGGCCTACTACAGTTCTTC. It codes for CASSEQDGGGLLQFF.

This clone was counted a few times. V usage is TRBV11-1 and J usage is TRBJ1-1, with D perhaps matching TRBD1 (6 bases). From germline, CDR1 is SGHAT and CDR2 FQDESV (reference sequence). Between the trimmed V and J ends, which lost 6 bases and 0 bases, there was a span of 14 bases. The CDR3 has 15 amino acids. Here the CDR3 DNA reads TGTGCCAGCAGGGGGGCACGGGCATTGAACACTGAAGCTTTCTTT. It codes for CASRGARALNTEAFF.

The sample holds one count of this clone. The genes are TRBV12-5 and TRBJ2-1; TRBD2 matches 7 bases. With 6 bases clipped from V and 4 bases from J, the junction kept 6 bases outside the gene matches. The CDR3 spans 14 residues. Germline CDR1 reads LGHNT; CDR2 reads FRNRAP. The CDR3 bases are TGTGCTAGTGGGGAGGGAGGGAGTTACAATGAGCAGTTCTTC. Amino acids: CASGEGGSYNEQFF. Supplemented by reference TRBV12-5 and TRBJ2-1, the full variable domain reads DARVTQTPRHKVTEMGQEVTMRCQPILGHNTVFWYRQTMMQGLELLAYFRNRAPLDDSGMPKDRFSAEMPDATLATLKIQPSEPRDSAVYFCASGEGGSYNEQFFGPGTRLTVL.

This sequence joins TRBV11-3 and TRBJ2-2; weak D call: TRBD1 (5 bases). The V end lost 3 bases, the J end lost 6 bases, and 5 bases lay between the germline ends. Germline values: CDR1 SGHNT, CDR2 YENEEA. The CDR3 contains 12 residues. CDR3 protein: CASSFRAGELFF. The CDR3 DNA reads as TGTGCCAGCAGCTTCAGGGCCGGGGAGCTGTTTTTT. The entire variable domain, with the rest obtained from reference TRBV11-3 and TRBJ2-2, is as follows: EAGVVQSPRYKIIEKKQPVAFWCNPISGHNTLYWYLQNLGQGPELLIRYENEEAVDDSQLPKDRFSAERLKGVDSTLKIQPAELGDSAVYLCASSFRAGELFFGEGSRLTVL.

This chain links TRBV6-5 with TRBJ2-3; 7 bases agree with TRBD2. Germline CDR1 and CDR2: MNHEY and SVGAGI. This CDR3 spans 13 amino acids. Unmatched junction bases numbered 6, after V lost 8 bases and J lost 4 bases. The CDR3 here is CASALAGADTQYF. In DNA, the CDR3 is TGTGCCAGCGCGTTAGCGGGTGCAGATACGCAGTATTTT.

The chain is built from TRBV24-1 and TRBJ2-3; 11 nucleotides line up with TRBD2. The V gene's germline CDR1 is KGHDR and CDR2 SFDVKD. This CDR3 region has 14 residues. Trimming took 6 bases from V and 4 from J; bases not matched to a gene: 2. The CDR3 sequence is CATSLAGGPDTQYF. The DNA of the CDR3 is TGTGCCACCAGTCTAGCGGGAGGTCCAGATACGCAGTATTTT.

The chain has TRBV9 and TRBJ1-3, with TRBD1 as a possible D gene (5 bases). This CDR3 spans 15 amino acids. V dropped 3 bases and J dropped 4 bases, with 14 bases sitting between them. The germline gives CDR1 SGDLS, CDR2 YYNGEE. CDR3 DNA: TGTGCCAGCAGCGCCCCTGGGGCAGGAGGAAACACCATATATTTT. Protein: CASSAPGAGGNTIYF.

J is TRBJ1-5 and V is TRBV6-5; D unclear. CDR1 is MNHEY, CDR2 SVGAGI, per germline. This CDR3 is 13 amino acids long. V lost 2 bases and J lost 4, with 6 bases in between. CDR3 protein: CASSYVGNQPQHF. DNA of the CDR3: TGTGCCAGCAGTTACGTCGGGAATCAGCCCCAGCATTTT.

The J gene is TRBJ2-3, the V gene TRBV2; 8 bases fit TRBD1. The V gene end was trimmed by 9 bases and the J gene end by 0 bases; junction bases not matched to a gene: 8. This CDR3 has 15 residues. Germline-derived CDR1 and CDR2 are SNHLY and FYNNEI. The CDR3 sequence: CASDQGAFSTDTQYF. The CDR3 DNA reads as TGTGCCAGTGATCAGGGGGCGTTCAGCACAGATACGCAGTATTTT.

The V call is TRBV4-2, the J call TRBJ1-2; weak D call: TRBD1 (6 bases). Germline CDR1 reads LGHNA; CDR2 reads YNFKEQ. The V and J ends lost 0 bases and 6 bases respectively, with 14 bases between them. The CDR3 has 15 residues. Here the CDR3 DNA reads TGTGCCAGCAGCCAAGATAACAGGGTAGACCATGGCTACACCTTC. It is translated as CASSQDNRVDHGYTF.

V usage is TRBV7-3 and J usage is TRBJ1-2; a weak D match, TRBD1 (5 bases). The CDR3 is 13 residues long. The germline V gene has CDR1 SGHTA and CDR2 FQGTGA. Trimming stripped 4 bases from V and 6 bases from J, with 12 bases between. The CDR3 DNA reads as TGTGCCAGCAGCTCCCTCCAGGGAAATGGCTACACCTTC. This codes for CASSSLQGNGYTF.

The chain joins TRBV9 to TRBJ1-5; no reliable D call. This CDR3 has 14 amino acids. The V end lost 0 bases, the J end lost 4 bases, and 8 bases lay between the germline ends. The V gene's germline CDR1 is SGDLS and CDR2 YYNGEE. DNA of the CDR3: TGTGCCAGCAGCGTAGAGCCGGGTAATCAGCCCCAGCATTTT. Residues: CASSVEPGNQPQHF.

The chain has TRBV5-1 and TRBJ1-2; 12 nucleotides match TRBD1. Germline loops: CDR1 SGHRS, CDR2 YFSETQ. The CDR3 runs 15 residues. The J segment lost 4 bases and the V segment lost 0 bases, leaving 1 base of the junction unmatched. CDR3: CASSLGDRGLYGYTF. The CDR3 DNA follows: TGCGCCAGCAGCTTGGGGGACAGGGGGCTCTATGGCTACACCTTC. The full variable domain, its missing parts supplied by reference TRBV5-1 and TRBJ1-2, is KAGVTQTPRYLIKTRGQQVTLSCSPISGHRSVSWYQQTPGQGLQFLFEYFSETQRNKGNFPGRFSGRQFSNSRSEMNVSTLELGDSALYLCASSLGDRGLYGYTFGSGTRLTVV.

V usage is TRBV30 and J usage is TRBJ2-7, with D maybe TRBD1 (6 bases). Trimming removed 2 bases at V and 6 bases at J, with 11 bases between. The CDR3 runs 12 residues. The germline V gene encodes CDR1 GTSNPN and CDR2 SVGIG (reference sequence). CDR3 residues: CAWSTQGGEQYF. CDR3 nucleotide sequence: TGTGCCTGGAGTACTCAAGGGGGCGAGCAGTACTTC.

This clone has just one count. This rearrangement joins TRBV15 to TRBJ1-4, with no clear D. The V end was cut by 0 bases, the J end by 7 bases, with 9 bases between. Germline values: CDR1 LNHNV, CDR2 YYDKDF (reference sequence). This CDR3 is 14 amino acids long. Written as DNA, the CDR3 is TGTGCCACCAGCAGAGATCTCTCAGTTGAAAAACTGTTTTTT. Translated: CATSRDLSVEKLFF.